What follows are 23 T cell receptor beta chains derived from one specimen sequenced in a study of Graves' ophthalmopathy and Graves' hyperthyroidism. The authors amplified TCR beta CDR3 regions, and they did so from RNA transcripts for repertoire sequencing. An initial RT-PCR round employing HTBI primers preceded a second-round multiplex PCR. TCRdb recomputed calls from the multiplex PCR reads with MiXCR, one row per CDR3 protein. Counted here are about 400,000 distinct CDR3 sequences, 18% occurring once; the ten biggest clones make up 1.6%. Sequences were obtained from peripheral blood. Receptor source: a woman aged 18-29 years with Graves' ophthalmopathy.

At least ten counts were recorded for this clonotype. This chain connects TRBV10-3 to TRBJ2-7; D perhaps matches TRBD2 (5 bases). Trimming stripped 8 bases from V and 5 bases from J, with 19 bases between. The CDR3 has 14 residues. CDR1 and CDR2 from the germline V gene are ENHRY and SYGVKD. The CDR3 protein is CAISPKLETHEQYF. CDR3 in DNA: TGTGCCATCTCGCCGAAACTAGAAACCCACGAGCAGTACTTC.

This clonotype was observed many times. V usage is TRBV6-2 or TRBV6-3 and J usage is TRBJ2-2; weak D call: TRBD2 (5 bases). V shed 7 bases and J shed 4 bases, with 13 bases lying between them. CDR3 length equals 14 residues. CDR1 and CDR2 (germline): MNHEY, SVGEGT. CDR3 sequence reads: CASTLQGSTGELFF. CDR3 in DNA: TGTGCCAGCACCCTGCAAGGGAGCACCGGGGAGCTGTTTTTT.

This clonotype was recorded at least ten times. The gene calls are TRBV30 and TRBJ1-2, with 7 positions matching TRBD1. Trimming removed 0 bases from V and 1 base from J; junction bases left unmatched: 8. Germline values: CDR1 GTSNPN, CDR2 SVGIG (reference sequence). The length of the CDR3 is 16 residues. The CDR3 spells CAWSVDRAPLNYGYTF. Here the CDR3 DNA reads TGTGCCTGGAGTGTCGACAGGGCGCCCCTTAACTATGGCTACACCTTC.

This clonotype was picked up many times. The rearrangement uses TRBV7-2 and TRBJ2-5; 11 nucleotides line up with TRBD2. CDR3 size: 16 residues. CDR1 and CDR2 (germline): SGHTA, FQGNSA. The trim removed 1 base at V and 4 bases at J, leaving 5 bases unmatched. The CDR3 protein is CASSLEASGGRETQYF. CDR3 DNA: TGTGCCAGCAGCTTAGAGGCTAGCGGGGGGAGAGAGACCCAGTACTTC.

There are many counts of this clonotype. V and J are TRBV28 and TRBJ2-7; D may be TRBD1 (5 bases). The CDR3 has 16 residues. Germline CDR1 reads MDHEN; CDR2 reads SYDVKM. V was cut by 2 bases and J by 1 base, with 15 bases left in between. CDR3 sequence reads: CASSLTVWTTSYEQYF. Here the CDR3 DNA reads TGTGCCAGCAGTTTAACCGTTTGGACAACGTCCTACGAGCAGTACTTC.

This clonotype was seen repeatedly, ten times or more. The rearrangement links TRBV2 to TRBJ1-5, with no clear D. CDR1 is SNHLY and CDR2 is FYNNEI in the germline V gene. Deletions cut 7 bases from V and 3 bases from J, with 13 bases between. There are 14 residues in the CDR3. This CDR3 is CASNQDGSNQPQHF. As DNA, the CDR3 is TGTGCCAGCAACCAGGACGGGTCCAATCAGCCCCAGCATTTT.

This clonotype was counted ten times or more. The chain couples TRBV11-2 to TRBJ2-7; weak D call: TRBD1 (6 bases). Germline-derived CDR1 and CDR2 are SGHAT and FQNNGV. The CDR3 loop spans 14 amino acids. Trimming left V 4 bases short and J 0 bases short, with 10 bases between. The CDR3 reads CASSSGQPSYEQYF. CDR3 in DNA: TGTGCCAGCAGCTCCGGACAGCCCTCCTACGAGCAGTACTTC.

This clonotype has at least ten counts. The V and J genes are TRBV12-3 or TRBV12-4 and TRBJ2-6; TRBD2 agrees at 8 bases. V was pared by 5 bases and J by 3 bases, with 12 bases of the junction left unmatched. The CDR3 has 18 residues. The CDR3 is CASSPYGAGEFGANVLTF. As DNA, the CDR3 is TGTGCCAGCAGTCCCTATGGAGCGGGAGAGTTTGGGGCCAACGTCCTGACTTTC.

This clonotype was seen ten or more times. The rearrangement joins TRBV7-2 to TRBJ2-5; D unresolved. This CDR3 region has 12 residues. The germline gives CDR1 SGHTA, CDR2 FQGNSA. Deletions cut 6 bases from V and 5 bases from J, with 10 bases between. The CDR3 reads CASRSVVETQYF. The CDR3 bases are TGTGCCAGCAGGTCCGTGGTGGAGACCCAGTACTTC.

At least ten counts were recorded for this clonotype. This chain uses TRBV28 with TRBJ1-5; no reliable D call. The germline V gene encodes CDR1 MDHEN and CDR2 SYDVKM. Trimming stripped 2 bases from V and 2 bases from J, with 10 bases between. CDR3 length equals 15 residues. The CDR3 is CASSLTLKGNQPQHF. In nucleotides, the CDR3 is TGTGCCAGCAGTTTAACCCTAAAGGGCAATCAGCCCCAGCATTTT.

This clonotype was observed many times. The chain is built from TRBV11-2 and TRBJ2-7, with TRBD1 identical over 7 bases. The CDR3 totals 16 residues. Germline V gene lookup returns CDR1 SGHAT and CDR2 FQNNGV. J was trimmed by 3 bases and V by 1 base; bases with no gene match: 9. CDR3 protein: CASSLGGSRQGYEQYF. The CDR3, as DNA: TGTGCCAGCAGCTTAGGGGGGTCCCGACAGGGCTACGAGCAGTACTTC.

Many counts were recorded for this clonotype. The chain is built from TRBV4-2 and TRBJ2-7; possibly TRBD2 for D (5 bases). The CDR3 extends over 13 amino acids. Germline loops: CDR1 LGHNA, CDR2 YNFKEQ. With 1 base removed from V and 4 bases from J, the gap between germline ends came to 8 bases. This CDR3 is CASSQVGGYEQYF. The CDR3 DNA is TGTGCCAGCAGCCAAGTGGGCGGGTACGAGCAGTACTTC.

This clonotype was detected ten times or more. The chain recombines TRBV28 with TRBJ1-6, with 9 bases lining up with TRBD1. Germline V gene sequence: CDR1 MDHEN, CDR2 SYDVKM. The V gene end was trimmed by 1 base and the J gene end by 10 bases; junction bases not matched to a gene: 5. The CDR3 runs 15 residues. The CDR3 is CASSLLGTGRSPLHF. The CDR3, as DNA: TGTGCCAGCAGTTTATTGGGGACAGGGAGGTCACCCCTCCACTTT.

The chain couples TRBV6-1 to TRBJ2-7; a possible D gene is TRBD2 (7 bases). Germline V gene data show CDR1 as MNHNS and CDR2 as SASEGT. V lost 6 bases, J lost 0 bases, and 18 bases lay in between. The CDR3 contains 16 residues. CDR3 region: CASSALRGAISYEQYF. The CDR3 DNA follows: TGTGCCAGCAGCGCTCTTCGGGGGGCCATCTCCTACGAGCAGTACTTC.

The rearrangement links TRBV6-2 or TRBV6-3 to TRBJ1-6; 7 bases are shared with TRBD1. Germline assignment: CDR1 MNHEY and CDR2 SVGEGT. V shed 0 bases and J 7 bases; nucleotides not matched to a gene: 6. The CDR3 loop spans 16 amino acids. CDR3 loop: CASSYSAGTANSPLHF. The CDR3 DNA reads TGTGCCAGCAGTTACTCTGCCGGGACAGCCAATTCACCCCTCCACTTT.

This clonotype was recorded many times. The chain links TRBV28 to TRBJ1-6; D is possibly TRBD1 (5 bases). Germline loops: CDR1 MDHEN, CDR2 SYDVKM. The CDR3 extends over 16 amino acids. Between the trimmed V and J ends, which lost 2 bases and 8 bases, there was a span of 16 bases. CDR3 sequence reads: CASSLLGGTGHSPLHF. The CDR3, as DNA: TGTGCCAGCAGTTTACTGGGCGGGACCGGTCATTCACCCCTCCACTTT.

This clonotype was detected ten times or more. This chain joins TRBV29-1 and TRBJ2-5; the D is unclear. V lost 2 bases and J lost 5, with 9 bases in between. CDR1 is SQVTM and CDR2 is ANQGSEA in the germline V gene. CDR3 length: 12 residues. In DNA, the CDR3 is TGCAGCGTTGAATTGGGTCAGGAGACCCAGTACTTC. Protein sequence: CSVELGQETQYF.

This clonotype has ten or more counts. CDR3 residues: CSVCFGPGGYEQYF. CDR3 in DNA: TGCAGCGTCTGTTTTGGGCCAGGGGGCTACGAGCAGTACTTC. The rearrangement joins TRBV29-1 to TRBJ2-7; 7 bases map to TRBD1. The V gene's germline CDR1 is SQVTM and CDR2 ANQGSEA. This CDR3 comprises 14 residues. Losses at the gene ends were 6 bases for V and 3 bases for J; bases not matched to a gene: 11.

This clonotype was picked up many times. The chain has TRBV6-2 or TRBV6-3 and TRBJ2-5, with 8 bases that match TRBD2. The CDR3 is 15 residues long. The V and J ends lost 8 bases and 2 bases, in that order; junction bases with no gene match: 10. The germline gives CDR1 MNHEY, CDR2 SVGEGT. The CDR3 DNA is TGTGCCAGCCGTCAAAATAGCGGGGAACAAGAGACCCAGTACTTC. Translation gives CASRQNSGEQETQYF.

About this clonotype itself: The junction departs from germline at one end; a sequencing error may be responsible. J is TRBJ2-7 and V is TRBV6-5, with D perhaps being TRBD1 or TRBD2 (5 bases each). This CDR3 region has 12 residues. CDR1 is MNHEY, CDR2 SVGAGI, per germline. CDR3 sequence (DNA): TGTGCCATCAGTGAGTCGAGGGGCGAGCAGTACTTC. Protein product: CAISESRGEQYF.

The V and J genes are TRBV12-3 or TRBV12-4 and TRBJ2-5, with TRBD1 as a possible D gene (6 bases). Trimming took 1 base from V and 2 from J, leaving 14 bases between them. The CDR3 has 16 amino acids. In DNA, the CDR3 is TGTGCCAGCAGTTTAGTGACAGGCGGCAATCAAGAGACCCAGTACTTC. It is translated as CASSLVTGGNQETQYF.

In this sample, this clonotype turned up once. A read error is possible here, since a much larger clone lies one base away. The J gene is TRBJ2-7, the V gene TRBV5-1; 13 bases fit TRBD2. This CDR3 has 17 residues. V was clipped by 0 bases and J by 9 bases; unmatched bases: 12. In germline, CDR1 is SGHRS, CDR2 YFSETQ. CDR3 sequence (DNA): TGCGCCAGCAGCTTGGCCGGACTAGCGGGGGCATGGGTTGGGCAGTACTTC. This gives the protein CASSLAGLAGAWVGQYF.

V gene TRBV14 combines with J gene TRBJ1-1; the match to TRBD1 covers 8 bases. This CDR3 comprises 14 residues. In germline, CDR1 is SGHDN, CDR2 FVKESK. J was trimmed by 3 bases and V by 3 bases; bases with no gene match: 3. The CDR3 DNA is TGTGCCAGCAGCCAGTTGGACAGGGACACTGAAGCTTTCTTT. Residues: CASSQLDRDTEAFF.